This T cell receptor (beta chain) appears in the sequencing data of a study of blood T cell repertoires in COVID-19 (dated by TCRdb to 2020 to 2022). Regarding the research as a whole: Collaborator samples came from the United States, Italy and Spain and covered acute and convalescent phases of COVID-19. HLA class I and class II types, where available, came from metadata supplied by the sample provider rather than from assay-based typing. Deeply sampled blood TCRbeta repertoires from subjects exposed to, actively infected with, or recovered from COVID-19 were included in the dataset. The samples were drawn from two sources: the first 160 participants of the ongoing ImmuneRACE study, and 1,000 to 1,500 subjects contributed by 6 global collaborators. The repertoires were made available in a free public database intended to serve as a resource for research on the immune response to SARS-CoV-2. Sample metadata almost always included a de-identified subject ID, COVID-19 status, age in years and sex. The material from the prospective study consisted of cDNA or gDNA derived from T cells, B-cell-depleted T cells, or PBMCs. Points the paper makes about the study in general: Clinical and demographic metadata were provided uncurated, with the amount varying by source and participant.

The cysteine opens and the phenylalanine closes a CDR3 of 13 amino acids. CDR3 DNA is the only sequence kept; it has 39 bases, read in frame from the first base. The germline V gene yields SGHAT for CDR1 and FQNNGV for CDR2. V loses 1 base, J loses 10 bases, and the germline ends lie 13 bases apart. Comment on this clone: There is no known antigen for this receptor. Per-nucleotide qualities are absent, and no much larger clonotype sits a single base away.

TCRbeta CDR3 regions were amplified from genomic DNA using the immunoSEQ Assay, a bias-controlled multiplex PCR. Regarding the original processing steps: The number of nucleated cells in each sample was estimated from the amplification of reference gene primers within the assay. To quantify the absolute abundance of each unique TCRbeta CDR3 rearrangement, sequence reads were collapsed and filtered. For each sample, productive Simpson clonality was calculated as the square root of Simpson's diversity index across productive rearrangements. In its TCRdb copy, this immuneACCESS table keeps in-frame sequences only and misses some clones. Where compared with another copy, unresolved V genes explain less than half of these, and the others have no known cause. The D gene and trimming were derived from the DNA, and the V and J assignments and clone size from that table. The sample table shows about 140,000 clones, and approximately 80% are seen once. In total, the top ten clones hold approximately 6.5% of the sample.

Collaborating institutions collected whole blood in K2EDTA tubes following their own protocols. For TCRbeta analysis, collaborator samples were shipped as frozen whole blood, as isolated PBMCs, or as DNA extracted from either sample type. The sequence links TRBV11-2 to TRBJ1-1; TRBD1 is perhaps the D gene, given 6 matching bases. The sequence came from a human donor in a cohort sampled during active COVID-19. Sequencing was carried out using peripheral blood. The DNA reads TGTGCCAGCAGCTTAGTCGGGGGGCAGGGAGCTTTCTTT. Its protein product is CASSLVGGQGAFF.